This entry concerns a single TCR beta chain. This entry is derived from a study of blood T cells in healthy people across ages. It was with a sample-barcoded 5' primer and a J-beta primer mix that a second PCR of about 7 to 12 cycles was run. MiXCR, applied by TCRdb to the 5' RACE reads, yields one record per CDR3 protein. The sample yields about 1.5 million distinct CDR3 sequences, around 40% seen once. The ends lost 6 bases at V and 3 bases at J; junction bases unmatched: 8. The CDR3 runs 15 residues. The germline V gene encodes CDR1 SEHNR and CDR2 FQNEAQ (reference sequence). The specimen was blood. This TCR derives from a woman under 30 in good health. J is TRBJ2-3 and V is TRBV7-9, with 8 positions matching TRBD1. The DNA for the CDR3 is TGTGCCAGCAGGTCCGGACAGGGTATAACAGATACGCAGTATTTT. This sequence encodes CASRSGQGITDTQYF.